This T cell receptor beta chain appears in the sequencing data of a study of early T cells in non-severe SARS-CoV-2 infection. Turning to the study itself: Alpha and beta chains were unpaired, from unsorted whole-blood bulk RNA. Study findings and constraints: VDJdb matches were skewed toward anti-spike CD8 T cell responses.

The table lists this clonotype with many counts. Its antigen is still unknown. Tagging with unique molecular identifiers was applied to individual cDNA molecules. TCRdb fed the 5' RACE reads into MiXCR, producing one record per CDR3 protein. The table has 99,000 or so distinct CDR3 sequences, over 15% seen once. V shed 5 bases and J 8 bases; nucleotides not matched to a gene: 10. Germline CDR1 LNHDA, CDR2 SQIVND (reference sequence). The CDR3 spans 15 residues. The sequencing input was whole blood. This chain connects TRBV19 to TRBJ1-2, with 11 bases lining up with TRBD1. The sequence derives from an adult who was a healthcare worker with PCR-confirmed SARS-CoV-2 infection or an uninfected control (not recorded which). The CDR3 here is CASSPAGTGGGGYTF. CDR3 DNA sequence: TGTGCCAGTAGTCCGGCCGGGACAGGGGGTGGAGGCTACACCTTC.